This T cell receptor (beta chain) was captured in a study of T cells in Graves' hyperthyroidism and ophthalmopathy (dated 2019 in TCRdb). About the full investigation: Peripheral blood samples were taken at the time of initial diagnosis, prior to any treatment. An independent validation cohort of under 20 hyperthyroidism patients and approximately 15 patients who later progressed to ophthalmopathy tested prospective prediction of ophthalmopathy. After blood sampling, hyperthyroidism patients were treated with methimazole at a starting dose of 30 mg daily, and ophthalmopathy patients were treated with high-dose intravenous methylprednisolone. In several Graves' hyperthyroidism patients, the study also compared T-cell repertoires from thyroid tissue with T-cell repertoires from blood. TCR V-J signatures able to tell the groups apart were searched for in a discovery cohort of 90 to 100 patients, of whom over 40 had Graves' ophthalmopathy and about 60 had stable Graves' hyperthyroidism. The paper describes TCR Vbeta CDR3 sequencing of 135 peripheral blood samples, made up of fewer than 50 ophthalmopathy patients, roughly 75 hyperthyroidism patients and some 17 progressor patients. The 80 to 100 discovery patients were randomly divided into training and test sets at a 7:3 ratio. Paper-wide results and their limitations: In validation, the model predicted progression to ophthalmopathy a median of around six months before onset, with approximately 70% sensitivity and about 75% specificity. Most expanded thyroid clonotypes (frequency above 0.001) were also detected in blood, suggesting blood repertoires may reflect thyroid immune responses. No statistical method was used to set the sample size in advance, and investigators knew the group allocation. Ophthalmopathy was separated from stable hyperthyroidism by a 13 V-J signature model, with 85% to 90% sensitivity and about 81% specificity obtained in cross-validation and 80%/75% obtained in testing.

V is shortened by 0 bases, J by 4 bases, and the region joining them spans 12 bases. CDR1 and CDR2 are read off the germline V gene as MGHRA and YSYEKL. Including cysteine and phenylalanine, the CDR3 has 16 amino acids. CDR3 DNA only is kept here, 48 bases in frame from base 1. Amplification of TCR beta CDR3 regions was carried out from RNA transcripts. The TCR CDR3 was subjected to a first round of RT-PCR using the HTBI primer set and the Qiagen OneStep RT-PCR kit. The libraries were constructed in a second round of multiplex PCR and then size-selected and purified. Sequencing of the libraries was done on an Illumina HiSeq2000 using paired-end 100 bp reads. As for how the authors treated the data: Raw data were processed with SOAPnuke, discarding reads with adapters, uncalled bases, mean Phred below 15, or no exact constant-primer or identifier match. COPE v1.2.5 was used to merge the high-quality paired reads, and each unique nucleotide sequence was defined as a clonotype. Clonotypes were aligned to IMGT TRBV, TRBD and TRBJ reference segments using MiTCR v1.1. The analysis included only V-J combinations with a frequency above 0.0001, which together covered approximately 99% of the repertoires. The TCS score was defined as F50 (clonal expansion) divided by E x V (chaos), with BLOSUM62-based TCRdist calculated between CDR3 peptides within each V-J. Welch's t-statistics and random forest reduced fewer than 550 V-J features to roughly 13, which were used in a naive Bayes classifier (R e1071). The raw public data were reprocessed by TCRdb itself: fastp quality trimming at Q25, MiXCR clonotype calling, in-frame beta chains only. Each record represents a unique CDR3 protein, reported with the most common genes and DNA among its rows. The V and J calls come from TCRdb's annotation, not from the publication. This sample is represented by a few hundred thousand distinct CDR3 sequences; about 15% of them were singletons. The ten largest clones capture about 17% of the sample.

A patient counted as having stable Graves' hyperthyroidism if no progression to ophthalmopathy occurred over 18 months of follow-up. Hyperthyroidism patients were aged 18 to 65 years and newly diagnosed, with disease duration of less than 2 months. Exclusion was applied to patients with uncontrolled infections, other autoimmune diseases, pregnancy or lactation. Diagnoses were established on the basis of clinical symptoms, serum thyroxine and TRAb, thyroid ultrasound, and orbital computed tomography. PBMCs were separated from approximately 9.9 ml of fresh peripheral blood using Ficoll-Paque density gradient centrifugation. Total RNA was extracted using Trizol reagent, and RNA quality was assessed on an Agilent 2100 Bioanalyzer. To note about this clonotype: No antigen is known for it. One base away there is no much larger clone; base qualities are not given.

The source is a young woman with Graves' hyperthyroidism. The rearranged segments are TRBV4-1 and TRBJ1-4; the D gene is perhaps TRBD1, from 5 matching bases. The sequenced sample was blood. The encoded CDR3 is CASSQDMGEGNEKLFF. The base sequence is TGCGCCAGCAGCCAAGATATGGGGGAAGGTAATGAAAAACTGTTTTTT.